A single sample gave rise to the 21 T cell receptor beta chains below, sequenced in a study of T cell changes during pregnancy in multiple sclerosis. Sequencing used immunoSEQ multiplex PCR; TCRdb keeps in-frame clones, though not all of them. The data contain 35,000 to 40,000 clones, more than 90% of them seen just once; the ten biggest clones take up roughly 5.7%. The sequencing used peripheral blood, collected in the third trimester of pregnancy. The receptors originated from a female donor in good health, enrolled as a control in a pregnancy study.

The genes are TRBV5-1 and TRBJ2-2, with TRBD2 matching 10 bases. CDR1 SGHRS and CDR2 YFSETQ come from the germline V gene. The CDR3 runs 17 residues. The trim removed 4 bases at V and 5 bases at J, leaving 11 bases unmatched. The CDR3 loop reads CASSLAIAGGRTGELFF. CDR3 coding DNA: TGCGCCAGCAGCCTCGCGATAGCGGGAGGTCGTACCGGGGAGCTGTTTTTT.

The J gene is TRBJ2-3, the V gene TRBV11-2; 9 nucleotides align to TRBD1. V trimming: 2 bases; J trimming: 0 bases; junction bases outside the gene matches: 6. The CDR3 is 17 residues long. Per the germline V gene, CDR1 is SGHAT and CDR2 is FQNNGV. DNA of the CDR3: TGTGCCAGCAGCTTAACCAACAGGGGGCCCAGCACAGATACGCAGTATTTT. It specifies CASSLTNRGPSTDTQYF.

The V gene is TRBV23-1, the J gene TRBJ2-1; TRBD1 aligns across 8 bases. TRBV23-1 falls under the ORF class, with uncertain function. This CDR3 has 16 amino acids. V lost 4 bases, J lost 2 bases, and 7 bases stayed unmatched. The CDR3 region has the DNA TGCGCCAGCAGTCCGAGCAGGGGGCGGACCTACAATGAGCAGTTCTTC. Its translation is CASSPSRGRTYNEQFF.

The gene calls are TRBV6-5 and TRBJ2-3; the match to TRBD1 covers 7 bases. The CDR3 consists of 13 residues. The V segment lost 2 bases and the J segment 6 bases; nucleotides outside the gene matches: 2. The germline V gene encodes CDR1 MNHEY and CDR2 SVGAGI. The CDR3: CASSYRGRDTQYF. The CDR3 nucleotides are TGTGCCAGCAGTTACAGGGGGCGGGATACGCAGTATTTT.

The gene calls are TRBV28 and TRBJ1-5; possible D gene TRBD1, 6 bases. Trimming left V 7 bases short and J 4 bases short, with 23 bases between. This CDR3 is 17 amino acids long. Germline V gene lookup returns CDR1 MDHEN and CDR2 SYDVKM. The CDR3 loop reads CASNTMTGGSFNQPQHF. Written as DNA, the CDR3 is TGTGCCAGCAATACTATGACAGGCGGGTCATTTAATCAGCCCCAGCATTTT. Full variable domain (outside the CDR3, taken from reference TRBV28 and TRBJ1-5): DVKVTQSSRYLVKRTGEKVFLECVQDMDHENMFWYRQDPGLGLRLIYFSYDVKMKEKGDIPEGYSVSREKKERFSLILESASTNQTSMYLCASNTMTGGSFNQPQHFGDGTRLSIL.

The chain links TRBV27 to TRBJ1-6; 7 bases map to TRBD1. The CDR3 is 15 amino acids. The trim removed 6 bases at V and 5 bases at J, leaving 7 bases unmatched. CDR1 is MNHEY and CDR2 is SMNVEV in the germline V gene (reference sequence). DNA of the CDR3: TGTGCCAGCAGCCGACAGGGCCCGAATAATTCACCCCTCCACTTT. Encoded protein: CASSRQGPNNSPLHF.

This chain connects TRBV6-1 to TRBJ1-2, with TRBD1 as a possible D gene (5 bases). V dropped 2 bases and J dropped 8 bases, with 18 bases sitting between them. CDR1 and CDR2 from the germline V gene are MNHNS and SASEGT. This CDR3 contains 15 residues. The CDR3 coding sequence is TGTGCCAGCAGTGAAAACCAGGGTTTCATTGGGGGCTACACCTTC. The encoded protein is CASSENQGFIGGYTF.

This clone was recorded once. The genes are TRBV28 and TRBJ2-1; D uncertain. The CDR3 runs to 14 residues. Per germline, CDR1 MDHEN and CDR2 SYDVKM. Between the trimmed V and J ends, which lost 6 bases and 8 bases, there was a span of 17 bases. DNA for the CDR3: TGTGCCAGCAGAGCCCCCGGGTCCGTCGATGAGCAGTTCTTC. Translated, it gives CASRAPGSVDEQFF.

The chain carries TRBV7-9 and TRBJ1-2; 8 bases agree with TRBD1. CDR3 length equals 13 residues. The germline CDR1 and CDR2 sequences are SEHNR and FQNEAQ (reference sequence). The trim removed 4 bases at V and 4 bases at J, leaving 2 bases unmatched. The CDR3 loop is CASSSGQGYGYTF. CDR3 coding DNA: TGTGCCAGCAGCTCCGGACAGGGCTATGGCTACACCTTC.

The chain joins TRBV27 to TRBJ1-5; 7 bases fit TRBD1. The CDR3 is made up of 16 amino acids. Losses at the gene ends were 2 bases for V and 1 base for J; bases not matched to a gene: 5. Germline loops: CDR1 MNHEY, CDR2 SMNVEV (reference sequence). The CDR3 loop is CASSLTGEWSNQPQHF. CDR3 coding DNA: TGTGCCAGCAGTTTAACAGGGGAGTGGAGCAATCAGCCCCAGCATTTT.

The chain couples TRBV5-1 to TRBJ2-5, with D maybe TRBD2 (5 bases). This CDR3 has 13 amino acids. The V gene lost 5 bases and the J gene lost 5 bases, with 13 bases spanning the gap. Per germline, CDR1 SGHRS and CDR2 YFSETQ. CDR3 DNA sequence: TGCGCCAGCAGGTCGAGGGCTAGGGAGACCCAGTACTTC. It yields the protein CASRSRARETQYF.

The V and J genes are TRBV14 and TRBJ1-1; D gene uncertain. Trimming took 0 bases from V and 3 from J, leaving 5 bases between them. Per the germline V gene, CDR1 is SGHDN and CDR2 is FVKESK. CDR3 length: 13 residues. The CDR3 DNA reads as TGTGCCAGCAGCCAAGATTCGGACACTGAAGCTTTCTTT. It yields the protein CASSQDSDTEAFF.

The CDR3 region has the DNA TGTGCCAGCAGCCCCTGGGAGGCTAGCGGGGCAAAAGAGACCCAGTACTTC. Its protein product is CASSPWEASGAKETQYF. This sequence joins TRBV4-2 and TRBJ2-5; 9 positions match TRBD2. The V segment lost 4 bases and the J segment 3 bases; nucleotides outside the gene matches: 12. CDR3 length equals 17 residues. Germline values: CDR1 LGHNA, CDR2 YNFKEQ.

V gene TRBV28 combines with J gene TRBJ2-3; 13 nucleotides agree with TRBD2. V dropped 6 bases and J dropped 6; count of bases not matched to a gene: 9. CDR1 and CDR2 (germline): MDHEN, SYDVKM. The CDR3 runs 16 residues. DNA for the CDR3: TGTGCCAGCAGCCCCGGACTAGCGGGAGTAGCGGATACGCAGTATTTT. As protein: CASSPGLAGVADTQYF.

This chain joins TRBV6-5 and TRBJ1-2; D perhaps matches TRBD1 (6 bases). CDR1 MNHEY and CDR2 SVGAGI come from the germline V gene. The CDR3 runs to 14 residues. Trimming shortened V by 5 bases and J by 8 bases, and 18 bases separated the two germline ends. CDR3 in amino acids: CASSPPQGTSGYTF. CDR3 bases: TGTGCCAGCAGTCCGCCCCAGGGGACGTCCGGCTACACCTTC.

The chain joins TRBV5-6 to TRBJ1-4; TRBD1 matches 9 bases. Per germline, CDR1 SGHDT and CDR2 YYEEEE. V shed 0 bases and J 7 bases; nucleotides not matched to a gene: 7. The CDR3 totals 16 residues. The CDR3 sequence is CASSLVMGQGTEKLFF. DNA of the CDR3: TGTGCCAGCAGCTTGGTGATGGGACAGGGAACTGAAAAACTGTTTTTT.

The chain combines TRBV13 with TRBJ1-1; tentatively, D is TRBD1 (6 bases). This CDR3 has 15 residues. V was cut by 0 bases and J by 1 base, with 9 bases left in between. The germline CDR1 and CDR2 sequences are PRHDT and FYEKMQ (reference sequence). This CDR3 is CASSLGDRENTEAFF. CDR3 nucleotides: TGTGCCAGCAGCTTAGGGGACAGAGAGAACACTGAAGCTTTCTTT. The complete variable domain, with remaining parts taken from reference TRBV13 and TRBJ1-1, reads AAGVIQSPRHLIKEKRETATLKCYPIPRHDTVYWYQQGPGQDPQFLISFYEKMQSDKGSIPDRFSAQQFSDYHSELNMSSLELGDSALYFCASSLGDRENTEAFFGQGTRLTVV.

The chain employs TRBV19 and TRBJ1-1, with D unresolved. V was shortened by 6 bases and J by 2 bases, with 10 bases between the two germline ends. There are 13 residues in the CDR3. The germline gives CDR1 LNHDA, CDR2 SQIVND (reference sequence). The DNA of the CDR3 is TGTGCCAGTAGGCCACGGGTTAACACTGAAGCTTTCTTT. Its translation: CASRPRVNTEAFF.

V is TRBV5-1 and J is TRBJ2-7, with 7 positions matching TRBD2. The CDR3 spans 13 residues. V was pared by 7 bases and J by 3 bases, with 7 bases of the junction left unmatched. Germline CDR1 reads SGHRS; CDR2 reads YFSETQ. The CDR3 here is CASPGREIYEQYF. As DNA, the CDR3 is TGCGCCAGCCCGGGGAGGGAGATCTACGAGCAGTACTTC.

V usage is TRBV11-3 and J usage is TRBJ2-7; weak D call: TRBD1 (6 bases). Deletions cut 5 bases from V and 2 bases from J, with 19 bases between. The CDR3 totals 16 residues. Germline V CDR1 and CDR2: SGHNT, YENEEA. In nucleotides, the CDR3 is TGTGCCAGCAGCCCCGGACAGCTTGGGGCTCCCTACGAGCAGTACTTC. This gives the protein CASSPGQLGAPYEQYF.

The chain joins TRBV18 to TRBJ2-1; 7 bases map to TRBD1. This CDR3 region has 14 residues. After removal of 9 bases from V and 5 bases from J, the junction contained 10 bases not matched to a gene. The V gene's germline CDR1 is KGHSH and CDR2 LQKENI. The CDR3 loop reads CASARGPHDNEQFF. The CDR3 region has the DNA TGTGCCAGTGCAAGGGGGCCCCACGACAATGAGCAGTTCTTC.